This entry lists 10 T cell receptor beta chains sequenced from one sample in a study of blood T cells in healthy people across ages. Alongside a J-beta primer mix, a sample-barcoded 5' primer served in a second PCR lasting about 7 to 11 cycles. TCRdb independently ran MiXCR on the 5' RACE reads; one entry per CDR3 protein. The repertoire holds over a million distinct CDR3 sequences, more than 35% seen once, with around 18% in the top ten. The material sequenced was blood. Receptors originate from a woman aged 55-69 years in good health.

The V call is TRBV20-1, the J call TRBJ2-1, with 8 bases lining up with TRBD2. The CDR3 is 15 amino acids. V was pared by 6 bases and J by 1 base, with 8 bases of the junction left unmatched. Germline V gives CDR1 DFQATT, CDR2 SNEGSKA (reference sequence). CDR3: CSAVGLESSYNEQFF. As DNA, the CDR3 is TGCAGTGCGGTGGGACTAGAATCGTCCTACAATGAGCAGTTCTTC.

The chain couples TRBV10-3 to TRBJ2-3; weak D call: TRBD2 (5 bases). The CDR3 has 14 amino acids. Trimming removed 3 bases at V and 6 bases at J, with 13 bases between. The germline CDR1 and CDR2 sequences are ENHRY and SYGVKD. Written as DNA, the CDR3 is TGTGCCATCAGTGACGGAGGACCCGTCGATACGCAGTATTTT. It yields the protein CAISDGGPVDTQYF.

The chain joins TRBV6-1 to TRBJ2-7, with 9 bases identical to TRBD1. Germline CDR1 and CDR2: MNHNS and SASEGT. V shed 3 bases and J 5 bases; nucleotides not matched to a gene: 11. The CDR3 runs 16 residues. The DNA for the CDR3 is TGTGCCAGCAGTGAGACCCCCGGGACAGGGTTCCACGAGCAGTACTTC. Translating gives CASSETPGTGFHEQYF.

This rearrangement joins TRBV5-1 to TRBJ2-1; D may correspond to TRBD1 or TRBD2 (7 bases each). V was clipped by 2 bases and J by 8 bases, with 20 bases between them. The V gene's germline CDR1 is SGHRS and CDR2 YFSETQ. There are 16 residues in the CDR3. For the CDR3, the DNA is TGCGCCAGCAGCTTAAATGGAGGCAGGGGGGGTGATGAGCAGTTCTTC. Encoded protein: CASSLNGGRGGDEQFF.

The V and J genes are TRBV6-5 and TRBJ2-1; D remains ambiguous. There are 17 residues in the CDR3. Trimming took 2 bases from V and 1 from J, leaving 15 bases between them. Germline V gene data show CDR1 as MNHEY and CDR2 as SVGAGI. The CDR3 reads CASSYGTAPGSYNEQFF. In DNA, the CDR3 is TGTGCCAGCAGTTACGGCACAGCCCCCGGGTCCTACAATGAGCAGTTCTTC.

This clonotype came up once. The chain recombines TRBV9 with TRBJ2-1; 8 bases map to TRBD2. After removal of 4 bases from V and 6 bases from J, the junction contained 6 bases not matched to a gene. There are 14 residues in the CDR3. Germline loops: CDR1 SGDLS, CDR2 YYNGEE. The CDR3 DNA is TGTGCCAGCAGCCCAAGCACTAGCGGCAATGAGCAGTTCTTC. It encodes CASSPSTSGNEQFF.

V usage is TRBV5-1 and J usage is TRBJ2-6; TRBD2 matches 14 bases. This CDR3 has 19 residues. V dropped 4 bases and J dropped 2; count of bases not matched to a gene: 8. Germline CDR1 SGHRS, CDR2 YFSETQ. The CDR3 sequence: CASSSKTSGRATGANVLTF. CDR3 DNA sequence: TGCGCCAGCAGCAGCAAGACTAGCGGGAGGGCCACTGGGGCCAACGTCCTGACTTTC. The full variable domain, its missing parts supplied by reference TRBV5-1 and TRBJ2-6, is KAGVTQTPRYLIKTRGQQVTLSCSPISGHRSVSWYQQTPGQGLQFLFEYFSETQRNKGNFPGRFSGRQFSNSRSEMNVSTLELGDSALYLCASSSKTSGRATGANVLTFGAGSRLTVL.

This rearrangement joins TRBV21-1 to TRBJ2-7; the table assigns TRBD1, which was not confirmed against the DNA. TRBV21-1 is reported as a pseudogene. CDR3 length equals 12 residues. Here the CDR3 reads CASSGTGDEQYF. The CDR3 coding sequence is TGTGCCAGCAGCGGGACAGGGGACGAGCAGTACTTC.

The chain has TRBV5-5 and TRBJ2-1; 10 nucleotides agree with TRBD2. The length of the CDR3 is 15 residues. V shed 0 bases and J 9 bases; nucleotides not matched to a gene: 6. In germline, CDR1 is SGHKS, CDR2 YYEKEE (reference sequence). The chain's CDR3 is CASSLEVAGGSEQFF. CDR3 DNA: TGTGCCAGCAGCTTGGAGGTAGCGGGAGGTAGTGAGCAGTTCTTC. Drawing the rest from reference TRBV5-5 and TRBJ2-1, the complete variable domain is DAGVTQSPTHLIKTRGQQVTLRCSPISGHKSVSWYQQVLGQGPQFIFQYYEKEERGRGNFPDRFSARQFPNYSSELNVNALLLGDSALYLCASSLEVAGGSEQFFGPGTRLTVL.

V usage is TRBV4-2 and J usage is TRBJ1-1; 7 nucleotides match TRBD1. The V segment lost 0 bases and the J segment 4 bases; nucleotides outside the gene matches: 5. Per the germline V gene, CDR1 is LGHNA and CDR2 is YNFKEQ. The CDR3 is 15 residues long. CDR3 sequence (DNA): TGTGCCAGCAGCCAAGATAACAGGGGCGGCACTGAAGCTTTCTTT. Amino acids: CASSQDNRGGTEAFF.